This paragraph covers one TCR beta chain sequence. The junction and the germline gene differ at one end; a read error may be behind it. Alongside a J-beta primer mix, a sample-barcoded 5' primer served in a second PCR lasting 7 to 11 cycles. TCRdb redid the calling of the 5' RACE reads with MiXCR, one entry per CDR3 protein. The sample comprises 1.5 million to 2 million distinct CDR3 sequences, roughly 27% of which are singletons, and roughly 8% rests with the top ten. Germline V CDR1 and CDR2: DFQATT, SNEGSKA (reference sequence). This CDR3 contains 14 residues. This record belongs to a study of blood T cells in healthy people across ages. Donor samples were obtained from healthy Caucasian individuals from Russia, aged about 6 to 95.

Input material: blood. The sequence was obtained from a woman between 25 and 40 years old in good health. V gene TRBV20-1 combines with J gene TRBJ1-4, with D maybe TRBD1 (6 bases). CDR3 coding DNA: TGCAGTGCCATGGCAGGGGTGGCTAATGAAAAACCGTTTTTT. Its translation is CSAMAGVANEKPFF.